This T cell receptor beta chain emerged from a study of T cells after yellow fever vaccination. About the study: SMART-Seq v4 Ultra Low Input prepared libraries from low-cell fractions.

General study points: Reappearing after the booster were most of the clones from primary vaccination (about 96% CD4, about 87% CD8). Clonotype sharing between CD4 and CD8 compartments was small.

CDR1 SGHVS and CDR2 FNYEAQ come from the germline V gene. The ends lost 5 bases at V and 0 bases at J; junction bases unmatched: 15. The CDR3 length is 18 residues. This clonotype was picked up a small number of times. What it recognizes is unknown. It was through 5'RACE template switching that TCR cDNA was made, with a universal primer site and UMIs added. TCRdb called the 5' RACE reads again in MiXCR, with one record for every CDR3 protein. The sample includes some 150,000 distinct CDR3 sequences, approximately 9.9% seen only once; the top ten take 36%. Sequences were derived from CD8+ T cells sorted from PBMCs, sampled 15 days after the yellow fever booster vaccination. This chain links TRBV7-6 with TRBJ1-1, with 7 bases identical to TRBD1. The TCR originated in a man younger than 30 who received the YFV17D yellow fever vaccine. CDR3 nucleotides: TGTGCCAGCAGCGTTAGGCCCGACAGGGTTGAAATGAACACTGAAGCTTTCTTT. This gives the protein CASSVRPDRVEMNTEAFF.